This TCR beta chain is from a study of CD8 T cells in ankylosing spondylitis. This clonotype was observed at least ten times. The trim removed 4 bases at V and 5 bases at J, leaving 11 bases unmatched. The CDR3 totals 15 residues. Germline V gives CDR1 DFQATT, CDR2 SNEGSKA (reference sequence). Library preparation for TCR beta used quantitative 5'-RACE with molecular barcodes. One entry per CDR3 protein, called by TCRdb with MiXCR from the 5' RACE reads. Of 200,000 to 300,000 distinct CDR3 sequences listed, less than 10% are singletons. This receptor was taken from a male donor with ankylosing spondylitis or in good health (not recorded which). V is TRBV20-1 and J is TRBJ2-3, with 8 bases fitting TRBD2. What was sequenced was blood, either unsorted or a sorted T cell fraction (not recorded which). The CDR3 region has the DNA TGCAGTGCTACAGGGTTAGCGGGATTGGGAGATACGCAGTATTTT. Translation gives CSATGLAGLGDTQYF.